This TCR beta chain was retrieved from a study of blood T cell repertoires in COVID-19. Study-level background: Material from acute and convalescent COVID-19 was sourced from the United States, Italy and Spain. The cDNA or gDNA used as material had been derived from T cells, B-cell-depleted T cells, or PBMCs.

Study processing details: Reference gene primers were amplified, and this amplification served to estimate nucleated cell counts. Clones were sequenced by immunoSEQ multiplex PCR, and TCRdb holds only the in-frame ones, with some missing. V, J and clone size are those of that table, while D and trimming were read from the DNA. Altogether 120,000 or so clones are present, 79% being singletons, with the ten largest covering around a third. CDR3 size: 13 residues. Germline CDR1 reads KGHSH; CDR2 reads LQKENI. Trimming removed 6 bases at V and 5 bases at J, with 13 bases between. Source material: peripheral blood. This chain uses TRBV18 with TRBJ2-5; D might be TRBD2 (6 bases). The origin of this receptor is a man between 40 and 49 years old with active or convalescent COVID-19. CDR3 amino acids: CASSPGDAETQYF. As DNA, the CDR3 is TGTGCCAGCTCCCCGGGGGATGCGGAGACCCAGTACTTC.